This T cell receptor beta chain came from a study of post-analysis software for immune sequencing data. Study-level information: The disease courses spanned relapsing-remitting, secondary progressive and progressive-relapsing forms of multiple sclerosis. Study-wide points: Batch-mates among the samples co-clustered strongly by F measure. Significantly lower normalized Chao1 diversity was seen in multiple sclerosis patients than in controls.

Prepared TCR beta cDNA libraries contained unique molecular identifiers. The authors obtained approximately 460,000 cDNA molecules from roughly 1.1 to 9.2 million T cells. TCRdb reprocessed the PCR reads via MiXCR and lists one record per CDR3 protein. The data contain hundreds of thousands of distinct CDR3 sequences, 30% of them singletons. Of note for this clonotype: Its antigen is undetermined.

Material: blood. This clonotype was sampled from a girl aged 5 to 17 with multiple sclerosis.

The CDR3: CASREELRETLYF. The CDR3 DNA sequence: TGTGCCAGCAGGGAAGAGCTCCGGGAGACCCTGTACTTC. The chain employs TRBV11-2 and TRBJ2-7; D perhaps matches TRBD2 (6 bases). Trimming removed 6 bases at V and 12 bases at J, with 21 bases between. Germline V gene data show CDR1 as SGHAT and CDR2 as FQNNGV. The CDR3 is made up of 13 amino acids.